This T cell receptor beta chain appears in the sequencing data of a study of blood T cell repertoires in COVID-19. Study-wide background: Nucleic acid was either cDNA or gDNA, and it came from T cells, B-cell-depleted T cells, or PBMCs.

The assay was immunoSEQ multiplex PCR, and TCRdb's table has in-frame clones only and misses some. The table records 210,000 or so clones, nearly 90% of them present only once. Donors of Cohort 3 who recovered were those that had two negative PCRs, clearance, or symptom resolution. The germline gives CDR1 LNHNV, CDR2 YYDKDF (reference sequence). The CDR3 is 13 residues long. V lost 8 bases and J lost 6, with 14 bases in between. Material: PBMCs or T cells enriched from blood (not recorded which). This rearrangement joins TRBV15 to TRBJ1-5; D is unclear. The source of this sequence is a man younger than 45 who had recovered from COVID-19. The CDR3 spells CATRSLIGQPQHF. In DNA, the CDR3 is TGTGCCACCCGTAGTTTAATTGGTCAGCCCCAGCATTTT. Full variable domain (missing parts from reference TRBV15 and TRBJ1-5): DAMVIQNPRYQVTQFGKPVTLSCSQTLNHNVMYWYQQKSSQAPKLLFHYYDKDFNNEADTPDNFQSRRPNTSFCFLDIRSPGLGDTAMYLCATRSLIGQPQHFGDGTRLSIL.